The present T cell receptor (beta chain) was sequenced within a study of identifying expanded T cells in peripheral blood. The study's findings and limits: Over approximately two and four weeks, about 15 and 19 clones changed, versus approximately 1.1 between replicates. Two-week clone count variance significantly increased as total template count grew.

No infections or other immune events were documented during collection. Comment on this clone: Its antigen is not identified.

The repertoire was sequenced with immunoSEQ multiplex PCR; TCRdb's copy has only in-frame clones and lacks some. The table records 95,000 to 100,000 clones, around 88% of them present only once. The germline V gene encodes CDR1 SGHVS and CDR2 FNYEAQ. The ends lost 5 bases at V and 0 bases at J; junction bases unmatched: 7. The CDR3 length is 15 residues. The sequenced sample was blood. The sequence derives from a person aged 18 to 70 in good health. The chain joins TRBV7-6 to TRBJ2-7; TRBD1 matches 7 bases. In DNA form, the CDR3 reads TGTGCCAGCAGCAAACAGGGGCGGGTCTCCTACGAGCAGTACTTC. Its protein product is CASSKQGRVSYEQYF.